Sequencing of this T cell receptor beta chain was carried out in a study of shared clonotypes between healthy human individuals. In the sorted-subset replicate PCRs, 150 to 200 ng DNA, 25,000 to 30,000 T cell genomes, was used. The method was immunoSEQ multiplex PCR; TCRdb's version includes in-frame clones alone and lacks a portion of them. The table shows roughly 2.5 million clones, with over 85% occurring only once. The CDR3 loop spans 18 amino acids. V shed 2 bases and J 2 bases; nucleotides not matched to a gene: 8. The germline V gene encodes CDR1 GTSNPN and CDR2 SVGIG (reference sequence). HIV-negative, healthy adults without recent acute infections or vaccinations were the donors.

The sequenced material came from naive CD4+ T cells sorted from blood. The subset is: CD45RA+ positively selected. The sequence derives from a man in his late teens or twenties in good health. The chain couples TRBV30 to TRBJ2-6; 11 nucleotides line up with TRBD1. DNA of the CDR3: TGTGCCTGGAGTTCGTACTGGACAGGGGGCGCTGGGGCCAACGTCCTGACTTTC. This encodes CAWSSYWTGGAGANVLTF.